The following is a T cell receptor beta chain sequence with its context. Its cognate antigen is unknown. The length of the CDR3 is 16 residues. V gave up 0 bases and J gave up 9 bases; unmatched junction bases: 6. Germline lookup yields CDR1 SGHNT and CDR2 YENEEA. This sample was taken from a study of CD8+ T cells in alopecia areata. Turning to the study itself: Among treated patients, severity was scored by affected scalp area percentage.

RNA extraction and reverse transcription yielded cDNA as sequencing template. Method: immunoSEQ multiplex PCR; TCRdb's copy keeps in-frame clones and lacks some. The sample carries 75,000 to 100,000 clones, 70% to 85% recorded once. Study-level results: The treated group had a single nonresponder, limiting CD8+ expansion-response conclusions.

Regarding treatment: oral pan-JAK inhibitor, 5-10 mg twice daily. The sequence was obtained from a human donor with alopecia areata. The sequences come from CD8+ T cells sorted from blood, collected at approximately week 44, from a patient treated with tofacitinib. V is TRBV11-3 and J is TRBJ2-1; 12 positions match TRBD2. The CDR3 sequence is CASSLDLAGGAPEQFF. The CDR3 nucleotides are TGTGCCAGCAGCTTAGATCTAGCGGGGGGGGCCCCTGAGCAGTTCTTC.